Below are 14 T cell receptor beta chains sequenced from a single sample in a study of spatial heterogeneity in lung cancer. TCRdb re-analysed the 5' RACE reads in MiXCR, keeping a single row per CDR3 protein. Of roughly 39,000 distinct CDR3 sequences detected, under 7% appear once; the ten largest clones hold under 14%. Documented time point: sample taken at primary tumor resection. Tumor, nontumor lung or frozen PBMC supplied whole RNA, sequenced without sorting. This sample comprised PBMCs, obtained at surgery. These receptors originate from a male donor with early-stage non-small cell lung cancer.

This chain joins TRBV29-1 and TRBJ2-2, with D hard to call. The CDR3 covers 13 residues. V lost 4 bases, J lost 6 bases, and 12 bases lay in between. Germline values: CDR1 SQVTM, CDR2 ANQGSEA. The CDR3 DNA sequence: TGCAGCGTTGGTACTGTTGTCGCCGGGGAGCTGTTTTTT. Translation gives CSVGTVVAGELFF.

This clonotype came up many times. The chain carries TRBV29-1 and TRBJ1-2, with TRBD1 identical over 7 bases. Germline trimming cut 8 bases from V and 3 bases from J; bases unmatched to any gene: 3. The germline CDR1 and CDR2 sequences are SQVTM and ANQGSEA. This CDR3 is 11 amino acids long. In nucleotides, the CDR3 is TGCAGCACCACAGGGGACTATGGCTACACCTTC. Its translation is CSTTGDYGYTF.

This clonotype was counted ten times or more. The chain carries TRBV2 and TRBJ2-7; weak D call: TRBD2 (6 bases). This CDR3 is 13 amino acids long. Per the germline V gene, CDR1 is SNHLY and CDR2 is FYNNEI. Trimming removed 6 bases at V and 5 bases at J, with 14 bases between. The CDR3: CASSTGLVNEQYF. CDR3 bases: TGTGCCAGCAGCACGGGACTCGTGAACGAGCAGTACTTC.

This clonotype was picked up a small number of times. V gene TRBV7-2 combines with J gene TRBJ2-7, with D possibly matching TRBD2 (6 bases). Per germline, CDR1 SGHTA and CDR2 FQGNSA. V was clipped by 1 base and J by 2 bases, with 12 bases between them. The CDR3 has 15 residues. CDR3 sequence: CASSLGGGSPYEQYF. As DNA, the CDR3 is TGTGCCAGCAGCTTAGGAGGAGGGTCGCCCTACGAGCAGTACTTC. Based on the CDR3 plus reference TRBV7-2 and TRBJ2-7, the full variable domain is GAGVSQSPSNKVTEKGKDVELRCDPISGHTALYWYRQSLGQGLEFLIYFQGNSAPDKSGLPSDRFSAERTGGSVSTLTIQRTQQEDSAVYLCASSLGGGSPYEQYFGPGTRLTVT.

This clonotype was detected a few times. CDR3 coding DNA: TGTGCCAGCAGCGTAGACAGTGGATCCTACGAGCAGTACTTC. Translation: CASSVDSGSYEQYF. The chain combines TRBV9 with TRBJ2-7; D ambiguous. This CDR3 region has 14 residues. Trimming took off 0 bases at V and 1 base at J, with 8 bases between the two ends. Germline assignment: CDR1 SGDLS and CDR2 YYNGEE. The full variable domain, in which reference TRBV9 and TRBJ2-7 provide the parts outside the CDR3, is DSGVTQTPKHLITATGQRVTLRCSPRSGDLSVYWYQQSLDQGLQFLIQYYNGEERAKGNILERFSAQQFPDLHSELNLSSLELGDSALYFCASSVDSGSYEQYFGPGTRLTVT.

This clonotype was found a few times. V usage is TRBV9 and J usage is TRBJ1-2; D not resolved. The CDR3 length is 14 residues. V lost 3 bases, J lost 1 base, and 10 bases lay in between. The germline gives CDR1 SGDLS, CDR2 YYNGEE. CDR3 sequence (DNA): TGTGCCAGCAGCGACACCGCGCTTAACTATGGCTACACCTTC. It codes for CASSDTALNYGYTF.

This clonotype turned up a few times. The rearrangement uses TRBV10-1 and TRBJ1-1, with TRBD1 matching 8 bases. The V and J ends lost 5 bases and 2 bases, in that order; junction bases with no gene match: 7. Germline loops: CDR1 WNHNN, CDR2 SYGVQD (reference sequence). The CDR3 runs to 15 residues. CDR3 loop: CASSPTGTGNTEAFF. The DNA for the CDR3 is TGCGCCAGCAGTCCAACCGGGACAGGTAACACTGAAGCTTTCTTT.

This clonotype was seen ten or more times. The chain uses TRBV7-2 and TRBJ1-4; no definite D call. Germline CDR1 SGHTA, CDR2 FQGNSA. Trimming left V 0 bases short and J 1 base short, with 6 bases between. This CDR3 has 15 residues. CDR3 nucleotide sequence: TGTGCCAGCAGCTTAGCGAAGGGAACTAATGAAAAACTGTTTTTT. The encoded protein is CASSLAKGTNEKLFF.

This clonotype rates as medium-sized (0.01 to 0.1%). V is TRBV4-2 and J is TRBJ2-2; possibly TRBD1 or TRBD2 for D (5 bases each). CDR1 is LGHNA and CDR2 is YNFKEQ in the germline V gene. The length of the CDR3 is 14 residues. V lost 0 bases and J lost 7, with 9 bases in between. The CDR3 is CASSQDRGGGELFF. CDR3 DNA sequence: TGTGCCAGCAGCCAAGATCGTGGGGGCGGGGAGCTGTTTTTT.

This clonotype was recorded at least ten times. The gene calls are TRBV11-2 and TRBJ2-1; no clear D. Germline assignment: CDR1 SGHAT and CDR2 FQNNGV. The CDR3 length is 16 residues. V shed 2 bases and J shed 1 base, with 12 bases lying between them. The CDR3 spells CASSLSSALSYNEQFF. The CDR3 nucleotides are TGTGCCAGCAGCTTAAGTAGTGCTCTATCCTACAATGAGCAGTTCTTC.

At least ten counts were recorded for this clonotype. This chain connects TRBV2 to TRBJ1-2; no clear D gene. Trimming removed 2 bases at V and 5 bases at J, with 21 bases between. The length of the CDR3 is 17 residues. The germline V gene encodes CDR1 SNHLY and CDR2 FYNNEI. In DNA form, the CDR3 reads TGTGCCAGCAGTGAACCCGAATGGGCCGGGAGAGAGTATGGCTACACCTTC. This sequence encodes CASSEPEWAGREYGYTF.

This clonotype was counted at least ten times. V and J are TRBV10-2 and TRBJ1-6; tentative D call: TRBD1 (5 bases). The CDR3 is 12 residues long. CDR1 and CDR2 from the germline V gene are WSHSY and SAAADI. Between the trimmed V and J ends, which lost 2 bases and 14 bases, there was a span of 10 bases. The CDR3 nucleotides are TGCGCCAGCAGTGAGATAGACAGAACCCTCCACTTT. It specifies CASSEIDRTLHF.

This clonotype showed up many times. The chain's CDR3 is CASSLVGFGNQPQHF. Here the CDR3 DNA reads TGTGCCAGCAGTTTAGTGGGTTTCGGCAATCAGCCCCAGCATTTT. The V and J genes are TRBV12-3 or TRBV12-4 and TRBJ1-5; D is undetermined. Trimming stripped 1 base from V and 2 bases from J, with 9 bases between. The CDR3 totals 15 residues.

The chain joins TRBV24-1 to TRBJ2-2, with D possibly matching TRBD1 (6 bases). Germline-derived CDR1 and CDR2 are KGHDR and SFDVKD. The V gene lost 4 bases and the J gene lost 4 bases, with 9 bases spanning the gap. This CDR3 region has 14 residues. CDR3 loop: CATSDTGPTGELFF. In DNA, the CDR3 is TGTGCCACCAGTGACACAGGGCCCACCGGGGAGCTGTTTTTT.